This entry lists 16 T cell receptor beta chains sequenced from one sample in a study of spatial heterogeneity in lung cancer. These receptors' targets are unknown. Findings and limits, study-wide: In tumors, expanded intratumoral alpha and beta TCR counts tracked mutation counts.

Noted time point: sample taken at primary tumor resection. One entry per CDR3 protein results from TCRdb running MiXCR on the 5' RACE reads. The table has about 10,000 distinct CDR3 sequences, roughly 51% seen once. The specimen was lung tumor tissue, collected at surgery. Source of these receptors: a female donor with early-stage non-small cell lung cancer.

This clonotype ranks as medium-sized. The library was prepared for alpha chains; this beta chain is a stray read, so its frequency means little. The chain is built from TRBV6-1 and TRBJ2-7, with 9 bases aligning to TRBD1. Losses at the gene ends were 6 bases for V and 3 bases for J; bases not matched to a gene: 6. CDR1 MNHNS and CDR2 SASEGT come from the germline V gene. This CDR3 region has 14 residues. This chain's CDR3 is CASRPRDRVYEQYF. In DNA form, the CDR3 reads TGTGCCAGCAGGCCCCGGGACAGGGTCTACGAGCAGTACTTC.

This clonotype was seen a handful of times. Since the library was made to target alpha chains, this beta chain is a stray read and its abundance is not meaningful. The chain has TRBV11-1 and TRBJ2-3; D not certain. The CDR3 is 15 amino acids. Trimming pared 4 bases from V and 8 bases from J, leaving 19 bases between. Germline V gene sequence: CDR1 SGHAT, CDR2 FQDESV (reference sequence). The CDR3 coding sequence is TGTGCCAGCAGCTCCCTCCCAACCCCAGGTGGTACGCAGTATTTT. This sequence encodes CASSSLPTPGGTQYF.

This clonotype appeared once. Being off target in a library aimed at alpha chains, this beta chain has a size of little meaning. The chain recombines TRBV5-4 with TRBJ1-2, with D possibly matching TRBD1 (6 bases). Germline V gene data show CDR1 as SGHNT and CDR2 as YYREEE (reference sequence). V lost 4 bases, J lost 3 bases, and 10 bases lay in between. The CDR3 length is 13 residues. The DNA for the CDR3 is TGTGCCAGCAGCGGAGACAGGTACTATGGCTACACCTTC. Its translation is CASSGDRYYGYTF.

This clonotype was observed a handful of times. With the library built for alpha chains, this beta chain is off target and its frequency is not meaningful. The chain couples TRBV6-5 to TRBJ1-2; 9 bases fit TRBD1. CDR1 is MNHEY, CDR2 SVGAGI, per germline. V gave up 1 base and J gave up 7 bases; unmatched junction bases: 4. CDR3 length: 14 residues. Here the CDR3 DNA reads TGTGCCAGCAGTTACTTGGGACAGGGAGGTGGCTACACCTTC. This codes for CASSYLGQGGGYTF.

Relative to its sample, this clonotype is hyperexpanded. A library made for alpha chains picked up this beta chain off target, so its size means little. CDR3: CASSQGDRYTGELFF. CDR3 nucleotides: TGTGCCAGCTCGCAGGGGGACAGATACACCGGGGAGCTGTTTTTT. The gene calls are TRBV27 and TRBJ2-2; TRBD1 aligns across 7 bases. V dropped 8 bases and J dropped 3; count of bases not matched to a gene: 9. The CDR3 length is 15 residues. Germline CDR1 MNHEY, CDR2 SMNVEV (reference sequence).

Note on this clonotype: As an off-target read in a library built for alpha chains, this beta chain has a frequency of little significance. The gene calls are TRBV5-1 and TRBJ2-1, with TRBD2 identical over 9 bases. CDR1 SGHRS and CDR2 YFSETQ come from the germline V gene. The V and J ends lost 4 bases and 4 bases, in that order; junction bases with no gene match: 6. The CDR3 contains 15 residues. The CDR3 loop is CASSRAAGGYNEQFF. In nucleotides, the CDR3 is TGCGCCAGCAGCAGAGCAGCGGGGGGATACAATGAGCAGTTCTTC. Together with reference TRBV5-1 and TRBJ2-1, the CDR3 gives the full variable domain: KAGVTQTPRYLIKTRGQQVTLSCSPISGHRSVSWYQQTPGQGLQFLFEYFSETQRNKGNFPGRFSGRQFSNSRSEMNVSTLELGDSALYLCASSRAAGGYNEQFFGPGTRLTVL.

Regarding this clonotype: In a library made to pick up alpha chains, this beta chain is a stray read with a size that means little. V and J are TRBV3-1 and TRBJ2-7; D perhaps matches TRBD1 (6 bases). Trimming pared 6 bases from V and 4 bases from J, leaving 13 bases between. The CDR3 is 13 residues long. Germline values: CDR1 LGHDT, CDR2 YNNKEL (reference sequence). The CDR3 is CASSRGQLYEQYF. The CDR3 DNA reads as TGTGCCAGCAGTCGTGGACAGCTTTACGAGCAGTACTTC.

Of note for this clonotype: This beta chain appears as a stray read in a library generated for alpha chains; its size is not informative. The rearrangement links TRBV11-2 to TRBJ2-7; unclear D gene. Germline lookup yields CDR1 SGHAT and CDR2 FQNNGV. This CDR3 spans 18 amino acids. Trimming pared 2 bases from V and 2 bases from J, leaving 22 bases between. Here the CDR3 DNA reads TGTGCCAGCAGCTTACGCCCTCCGGGCCACCCGGAAACCTACGAGCAGTACTTC. Its protein is CASSLRPPGHPETYEQYF. The entire variable domain, with the rest obtained from reference TRBV11-2 and TRBJ2-7, is as follows: EAGVAQSPRYKIIEKRQSVAFWCNPISGHATLYWYQQILGQGPKLLIQFQNNGVVDDSQLPKDRFSAERLKGVDSTLKIQPAKLEDSAVYLCASSLRPPGHPETYEQYFGPGTRLTVT.

In its sample, this clonotype ranks as medium-sized (0.01 to 0.1%). This beta chain lies outside the target of a library built for alpha chains; its clone size means little. The chain links TRBV12-3 or TRBV12-4 to TRBJ1-5; D unclear. There are 13 residues in the CDR3. V dropped 5 bases and J dropped 4 bases, with 9 bases sitting between them. Here the CDR3 reads CASSQTGNQPQHF. The CDR3 bases are TGTGCCAGCAGTCAGACTGGGAATCAGCCCCAGCATTTT.

Concerning this clonotype: This beta chain appears as a stray read in a library generated for alpha chains; its size is not informative. The chain combines TRBV7-2 with TRBJ2-2; D gene uncertain. The CDR3 spans 12 residues. The germline gives CDR1 SGHTA, CDR2 FQGNSA. Trimming took 6 bases from V and 6 from J, leaving 8 bases between them. DNA of the CDR3: TGTGCCAGCAGGCATCTCCCCGGGGAGCTGTTTTTT. This sequence encodes CASRHLPGELFF.

Worth noting for this clonotype: This beta chain appears as a stray read in a library generated for alpha chains; its size is not informative. For the CDR3, the DNA is TGTGCCAGCCAGAGTGGGGGAAGTTCACCCCTCCACTTT. As protein: CASQSGGSSPLHF. The chain couples TRBV5-8 to TRBJ1-6; maybe TRBD1 (5 bases). The ends were cut back, 7 bases at V and 9 bases at J, with 14 bases in the middle. Germline V gives CDR1 SGHTS, CDR2 YDEGEE. The CDR3 is 13 amino acids.

This clonotype was found a few times. This beta chain represents an off-target read in a library built for alpha chains; its size is of limited meaning. The gene calls are TRBV7-2 and TRBJ2-3; no reliable D call. CDR3 length: 12 amino acids. V lost 4 bases, J lost 5 bases, and 7 bases lay in between. Germline assignment: CDR1 SGHTA and CDR2 FQGNSA. The CDR3 region has the DNA TGTGCCAGCAGCTCTCAGAGAGATACGCAGTATTTT. Translating it yields CASSSQRDTQYF.

This clonotype was seen just once. This beta chain came through as a stray read in a library set up for alpha chains, and its size says little. In DNA form, the CDR3 reads TGCGCCAGCAGCTTCCAGGGTAACTATGGCTACACCTTC. Amino acids: CASSFQGNYGYTF. The V gene is TRBV5-1, the J gene TRBJ1-2; tentatively, D is TRBD1 (5 bases). The CDR3 is 13 residues long. V shed 2 bases and J shed 1 base, with 6 bases lying between them. Germline assignment: CDR1 SGHRS and CDR2 YFSETQ.

On this clonotype: Since it is a stray read in a library aimed at alpha chains, this beta chain has a size that is not meaningful. The V and J genes are TRBV25-1 and TRBJ1-2, with D possibly matching TRBD1 (5 bases). V gave up 7 bases and J gave up 2 bases, with 26 bases separating them. Germline V CDR1 and CDR2: MGHDK, SYGVNS. This CDR3 comprises 18 residues. Here the CDR3 DNA reads TGTGCCAGCACCTCCCGACCCGATCCCTGGGGGGAGAACTATGGCTACACCTTC. Translation: CASTSRPDPWGENYGYTF.

As to this clonotype: This beta chain appears as a stray read in a library generated for alpha chains; its size is not informative. The chain joins TRBV7-6 to TRBJ2-1, with 7 bases matching TRBD2. Germline V CDR1 and CDR2: SGHVS, FNYEAQ. The CDR3 is 14 amino acids. V shed 6 bases and J 5 bases; nucleotides not matched to a gene: 7. Written as DNA, the CDR3 is TGTGCCAGCAGACCGGGACTATTGGACAATGAGCAGTTCTTC. It translates to CASRPGLLDNEQFF. Based on the CDR3 plus reference TRBV7-6 and TRBJ2-1, the full variable domain is GAGVSQSPRYKVTKRGQDVALRCDPISGHVSLYWYRQALGQGPEFLTYFNYEAQQDKSGLPNDRFSAERPEGSISTLTIQRTEQRDSAMYRCASRPGLLDNEQFFGPGTRLTVL.

Regarding this clonotype: The library was designed around alpha chains, so this beta chain is a stray read whose abundance carries little weight. The J gene is TRBJ2-7, the V gene TRBV6-2 or TRBV6-3; D might be TRBD1 (6 bases). This CDR3 has 15 amino acids. V was clipped by 4 bases and J by 2 bases, with 15 bases between them. Germline loops: CDR1 MNHEY, CDR2 SVGEGT. Here the CDR3 reads CASSSFRDTPYEQYF. Written as DNA, the CDR3 is TGTGCCAGCAGTTCTTTCCGGGACACGCCCTACGAGCAGTACTTC.